Listed below are T cell receptor beta chains from one sample, sequenced in a study of T cell responses to AZD1222 COVID-19 vaccine. The assay was immunoSEQ multiplex PCR, and TCRdb's table has in-frame clones only and misses some. The top ten hold 9% to 9.5% of the sample, which has roughly 70,000 clones, approximately 92% seen once. Specimen: peripheral blood, collected 28 days after the second AZD1222 dose. These receptors came from an adult who received the AZD1222 COVID-19 vaccine. Each CDR3 is given with its conserved first and last residue. The order of the fields is J gene, CDR3 length, V gene, CDR3 protein.

j_call: TRBJ1-4; cdr3_length: 15; v_call: TRBV28; cdr3_aa: CASSLPTGWGEKLFF
j_call: TRBJ1-1; cdr3_length: 15; v_call: TRBV4-1; cdr3_aa: CASSQGTGGMFEAFF
j_call: TRBJ2-5; cdr3_length: 14; v_call: TRBV5-1; cdr3_aa: CASSLGGLQETQYF
j_call: TRBJ2-2; cdr3_length: 15; v_call: TRBV18; cdr3_aa: CASSSGAASTGELFF
j_call: TRBJ1-6; cdr3_length: 13; v_call: TRBV6-5; cdr3_aa: CASRAGASSPLHF
j_call: TRBJ1-3; cdr3_length: 17; v_call: TRBV5-1; cdr3_aa: CASSQGTGALTGNTIYF
j_call: TRBJ2-7; cdr3_length: 19; v_call: TRBV27; cdr3_aa: CASSPDSLTGGGVSYEQYF
j_call: TRBJ2-5; cdr3_length: 13; v_call: TRBV3-1/TRBV3-2; cdr3_aa: CASSRWQSETQYF
j_call: TRBJ2-1; cdr3_length: 15; v_call: TRBV7-8; cdr3_aa: CASSRTSGGYNEQFF
j_call: TRBJ1-2; cdr3_length: 16; v_call: TRBV3-1/TRBV3-2; cdr3_aa: CASSPRTGALSYGYTF
j_call: TRBJ2-5; cdr3_length: 13; v_call: TRBV5-1; cdr3_aa: CASSLLSQETQYF
j_call: TRBJ1-5; cdr3_length: 14; v_call: TRBV5-1; cdr3_aa: CASSPTGSNQPQHF
j_call: TRBJ1-5; cdr3_length: 14; v_call: TRBV15; cdr3_aa: CATSRDRSNQPQHF
j_call: TRBJ1-6; cdr3_length: 13; v_call: TRBV20-1; cdr3_aa: CSASEDLSSPLHF
j_call: TRBJ2-1; cdr3_length: 16; v_call: TRBV5-1; cdr3_aa: CASSTPGTSGRNEQFF
j_call: TRBJ1-2; cdr3_length: 12; v_call: TRBV5-4; cdr3_aa: CASSLAGQGYTF
j_call: TRBJ2-1; cdr3_length: 14; v_call: TRBV5-1; cdr3_aa: CASKRGGRDNEQFF
j_call: TRBJ2-2; cdr3_length: 13; v_call: TRBV3-1/TRBV3-2; cdr3_aa: CASSQAPTGELFF
j_call: TRBJ1-5; cdr3_length: 15; v_call: TRBV6-5; cdr3_aa: CASSSDRGGNQPQHF
j_call: TRBJ2-4; cdr3_length: 15; v_call: TRBV3-1/TRBV3-2; cdr3_aa: CASSQDRGTKNIQYF
j_call: TRBJ1-1; cdr3_length: 13; v_call: TRBV10-3; cdr3_aa: CAIKGGWGTEAFF
j_call: TRBJ1-1; cdr3_length: 13; v_call: TRBV6-1; cdr3_aa: CASSEKGNTEAFF
j_call: TRBJ2-1; cdr3_length: 15; v_call: TRBV19; cdr3_aa: CASSYGQNAYNEQFF
j_call: TRBJ1-2; cdr3_length: 14; v_call: TRBV19; cdr3_aa: CASSIEGTGTGHTF
j_call: TRBJ1-6; cdr3_length: 13; v_call: TRBV4-1; cdr3_aa: CASSGTYNSPLHF
j_call: TRBJ1-4; cdr3_length: 14; v_call: TRBV18; cdr3_aa: CASSPLPGDEKLFF
j_call: TRBJ2-1; cdr3_length: 16; v_call: TRBV9; cdr3_aa: CASSVEAGFPYNEQFF
j_call: TRBJ1-1; cdr3_length: 17; v_call: TRBV9; cdr3_aa: CASSVAGTGRLDTEAFF
j_call: TRBJ2-4; cdr3_length: 15; v_call: TRBV5-1; cdr3_aa: CASSLEGRGENIQYF
j_call: TRBJ2-3; cdr3_length: 16; v_call: TRBV7-2; cdr3_aa: CASSLLVAEGTDTQYF
j_call: TRBJ1-1; cdr3_length: 13; v_call: TRBV29-1; cdr3_aa: CSVPGQTNTEAFF
j_call: TRBJ2-1; cdr3_length: 13; v_call: TRBV5-1; cdr3_aa: CASSAIGYNEQFF
j_call: TRBJ1-2; cdr3_length: 16; v_call: TRBV30; cdr3_aa: CAWSAKGQGPPQGYTF
j_call: TRBJ2-1; cdr3_length: 12; v_call: TRBV6-5; cdr3_aa: CASNLLGSEQFF
j_call: TRBJ2-1; cdr3_length: 13; v_call: TRBV6-5; cdr3_aa: CATDGGLNNEQFF
j_call: TRBJ2-5; cdr3_length: 16; v_call: TRBV5-1; cdr3_aa: CASSYGLAGGQETQYF
j_call: TRBJ1-2; cdr3_length: 13; v_call: TRBV7-2; cdr3_aa: CASSLGSLGGYTF
j_call: TRBJ2-5; cdr3_length: 15; v_call: TRBV6-1; cdr3_aa: CASSEGGGTQETQYF
j_call: TRBJ1-5; cdr3_length: 15; v_call: TRBV6-5; cdr3_aa: CASSPRRGKDQPQHF
j_call: TRBJ2-1; cdr3_length: 15; v_call: TRBV2; cdr3_aa: CASSEGLAGYNEQFF
j_call: TRBJ2-2; cdr3_length: 17; v_call: TRBV24-1; cdr3_aa: CATSDFGQGMDTGELFF
j_call: TRBJ1-2; cdr3_length: 17; v_call: TRBV28; cdr3_aa: CASSLTGLSLVSYGYTF
j_call: TRBJ2-7; cdr3_length: 13; v_call: TRBV7-9; cdr3_aa: CASSPEPHYEQYF
j_call: TRBJ2-1; cdr3_length: 12; v_call: TRBV10-3; cdr3_aa: CAISGTHNEQFF
j_call: TRBJ2-3; cdr3_length: 15; v_call: TRBV9; cdr3_aa: CASSDGYGGTDTQYF
j_call: TRBJ2-1; cdr3_length: 13; v_call: TRBV7-9; cdr3_aa: CASSLGEYNEQFF
j_call: TRBJ2-3; cdr3_length: 16; v_call: TRBV24-1; cdr3_aa: CATSDPGTEVTDTQYF
j_call: TRBJ1-6; cdr3_length: 13; v_call: TRBV9; cdr3_aa: CASSVEVNSPLHF
j_call: TRBJ2-3; cdr3_length: 17; v_call: TRBV27; cdr3_aa: CASSLSILALGADTQYF
j_call: TRBJ2-5; cdr3_length: 15; v_call: TRBV2; cdr3_aa: CASSETAGARETQYF
j_call: TRBJ2-2; cdr3_length: 15; v_call: TRBV9; cdr3_aa: CASSVTGGDTGELFF
j_call: TRBJ1-2; cdr3_length: 15; v_call: TRBV30; cdr3_aa: CAWSVLDGASYGYTF
j_call: TRBJ2-3; cdr3_length: 16; v_call: TRBV5-1; cdr3_aa: CASSPIGGQSTDTQYF
j_call: TRBJ1-2; cdr3_length: 13; v_call: TRBV10-3; cdr3_aa: CAISERAPHGYTF
j_call: TRBJ1-5; cdr3_length: 14; v_call: TRBV7-2; cdr3_aa: CASRETGGHQPQHF